This TCR beta chain was obtained from a study of T cells after somatic rescue of genetic block. The length of the CDR3 is 15 residues. Germline lookup yields CDR1 LNHDA and CDR2 SQIVND (reference sequence). V was cut by 7 bases and J by 3 bases, with 16 bases left in between. TCRdb's copy holds only in-frame clones and misses some; the assay was immunoSEQ multiplex PCR. The data hold about 120,000 clones, with 80% to 95% observed a single time. The material sequenced was peripheral blood mononuclear cells (PBMCs). The chain links TRBV19 to TRBJ2-1, with no clear D. This receptor was identified in a woman in her late teens or twenties. The CDR3 nucleotides are TGTGCCAGTATGATAGGGAATAGTCTCTACAATGAGCAGTTCTTC. This sequence encodes CASMIGNSLYNEQFF. Complete variable domain (other parts from reference TRBV19 and TRBJ2-1): DGGITQSPKYLFRKEGQNVTLSCEQNLNHDAMYWYRQDPGQGLRLIYYSQIVNDFQKGDIAEGYSVSREKKESFPLTVTSAQKNPTAFYLCASMIGNSLYNEQFFGPGTRLTVL.